This is a list of T cell receptor beta chains from one sample in a study of cytomegalovirus exposure and HLA in healthy donors. Profiled with immunoSEQ multiplex PCR; TCRdb holds only in-frame clones, not every one. The sample comprises 130,000 or so clones, around 65% of which are singletons, and approximately 1.8% rests with the top ten. Sequencing used PBMCs. These receptors originate from a male donor in good health and CMV-seronegative. Each CDR3 is given with its conserved first and last residue. Fields, in order: clone size, J gene, V gene, D gene, CDR3 protein, CDR3 DNA. The D gene is left open where the match is weak. Not all rows give a size; the values are once, few, many and, for expanded clones, a class.

size: NA
J: TRBJ2-3
V: TRBV18
D: TRBD2
CDR3: CASSPPSSGGADTQYF
DNA: TGTGCCAGCTCACCACCGAGTAGCGGGGGGGCAGATACGCAGTATTTT

size: NA
J: TRBJ1-5
V: TRBV2
D: NA
CDR3: CASSENQGSQPQHF
DNA: TGTGCCAGCAGTGAAAATCAGGGGTCTCAGCCCCAGCATTTT

size: few
J: TRBJ2-3
V: TRBV5-1
D: NA
CDR3: CASSVEGGWTDTQYF
DNA: TGCGCCAGCAGCGTTGAAGGGGGTTGGACAGATACGCAGTATTTT

size: NA
J: TRBJ1-5
V: TRBV25-1
D: NA
CDR3: CASSDSGSDQPQHF
DNA: TGTGCCAGCAGTGATTCAGGTAGCGATCAGCCCCAGCATTTT

size: few
J: TRBJ2-2
V: TRBV19
D: TRBD2
CDR3: CASRLTSETGELFF
DNA: TGTGCCAGCAGATTGACTAGCGAAACCGGGGAGCTGTTTTTT

size: NA
J: TRBJ2-7
V: TRBV7-6
D: TRBD1
CDR3: CASSLSETGTATYEQYF
DNA: TGTGCCAGCAGCTTATCTGAAACCGGGACAGCGACCTACGAGCAGTACTTC

size: NA
J: TRBJ1-1
V: TRBV9
D: TRBD1
CDR3: CASSLTGGTEAFF
DNA: TGTGCCAGCAGCCTGACAGGGGGCACTGAAGCTTTCTTT

size: NA
J: TRBJ1-5
V: TRBV5-6
D: NA
CDR3: CASSDQGRNQPQHF
DNA: TGTGCCAGCAGCGATCAGGGTCGCAATCAGCCCCAGCATTTT

size: once
J: TRBJ1-1
V: TRBV6-5
D: NA
CDR3: CASKRPTAGRTEAFF
DNA: TGTGCCAGCAAGAGACCCACGGCGGGCCGCACTGAAGCTTTCTTT

size: NA
J: TRBJ2-7
V: TRBV19
D: TRBD1
CDR3: CASSIAGQGRYEQYF
DNA: TGTGCCAGTAGTATCGCGGGACAGGGGCGCTACGAGCAGTACTTC

size: NA
J: TRBJ1-1
V: TRBV29-1
D: NA
CDR3: CSVEVTGYTEAFF
DNA: TGCAGCGTTGAAGTTACGGGGTACACTGAAGCTTTCTTT

size: NA
J: TRBJ1-5
V: TRBV10-3
D: TRBD1
CDR3: CAISESGQVNQPQHF
DNA: TGTGCCATCAGTGAGTCCGGACAGGTGAATCAGCCCCAGCATTTT

size: few
J: TRBJ2-7
V: TRBV4-2
D: TRBD1
CDR3: CASSQVRDRAYEQYF
DNA: TGTGCCAGCAGCCAAGTCCGGGACAGGGCCTACGAGCAGTACTTC

size: NA
J: TRBJ2-7
V: TRBV5-1
D: TRBD2
CDR3: CASSLAGGGYEQYF
DNA: TGCGCCAGCAGCTTGGCGGGGGGGGGTTACGAGCAGTACTTC

size: few
J: TRBJ1-3
V: TRBV19
D: NA
CDR3: CASRTGNTIYF
DNA: TGTGCCAGTAGGACAGGAAACACCATATATTTT

size: NA
J: TRBJ2-2
V: TRBV5-1
D: TRBD2
CDR3: CASSPPGTSGGAGELFF
DNA: TGCGCCAGCAGCCCACCCGGGACTAGCGGGGGGGCCGGGGAGCTGTTTTTT

size: few
J: TRBJ2-5
V: TRBV11-1
D: TRBD2
CDR3: CASTTGRGGETQYF
DNA: TGTGCCAGCACCACCGGGAGGGGAGGAGAGACCCAGTACTTC

size: NA
J: TRBJ1-1
V: TRBV29-1
D: NA
CDR3: CSVGGQRNAFF
DNA: TGCAGCGTGGGGGGGCAACGGAACGCTTTCTTT

size: NA
J: TRBJ2-1
V: TRBV7-7
D: NA
CDR3: CASSLGGGSYNEQFF
DNA: TGTGCCAGCAGCTTAGGGGGAGGATCCTACAATGAGCAGTTCTTC

size: NA
J: TRBJ2-5
V: TRBV5-1
D: NA
CDR3: CASTPTAYQETQYF
DNA: TGCGCCAGCACCCCTACTGCGTACCAAGAGACCCAGTACTTC

size: NA
J: TRBJ1-5
V: TRBV6-6
D: NA
CDR3: CASSYDSHNQPQHF
DNA: TGTGCCAGCAGTTACGACAGTCACAATCAGCCCCAGCATTTT

size: few
J: TRBJ1-1
V: TRBV19
D: NA
CDR3: CASSRATLNTEAFF
DNA: TGTGCCAGTAGTAGGGCCACGTTGAACACTGAAGCTTTCTTT

size: few
J: TRBJ2-1
V: TRBV25-1
D: TRBD1
CDR3: CASSHHRDRGNEQFF
DNA: TGTGCCAGCAGTCACCACCGGGACAGGGGAAATGAGCAGTTCTTC

size: NA
J: TRBJ1-1
V: TRBV21-1
D: NA
CDR3: CASSKKGEQTQNTEAFF
DNA: TGTGCCAGCAGCAAAAAGGGAGAGCAGACACAGAACACTGAAGCTTTCTTT

size: NA
J: TRBJ1-1
V: TRBV29-1
D: NA
CDR3: CSVEDLSERTEAFF
DNA: TGCAGCGTTGAAGATCTTTCAGAGCGTACTGAAGCTTTCTTT

size: NA
J: TRBJ1-6
V: TRBV11-3
D: TRBD1
CDR3: CASSRGTGGSPLHF
DNA: TGTGCCAGCAGCCGCGGGACAGGGGGTTCACCCCTCCACTTT

size: NA
J: TRBJ2-1
V: TRBV5-8
D: TRBD2
CDR3: CASSLSPGLAGGTYNEQFF
DNA: TGTGCCAGCAGCTTGTCACCGGGACTAGCGGGGGGAACCTACAATGAGCAGTTCTTC

size: NA
J: TRBJ1-1
V: TRBV7-2
D: NA
CDR3: CASSTKMNTEAFF
DNA: TGTGCCAGCAGCACAAAGATGAACACTGAAGCTTTCTTT

size: NA
J: TRBJ1-1
V: TRBV6-5
D: NA
CDR3: CASSWSGNTEAFF
DNA: TGTGCCAGCAGTTGGTCCGGTAACACTGAAGCTTTCTTT

size: NA
J: TRBJ2-3
V: TRBV29-1
D: TRBD2
CDR3: CSVARLAGGRDTQYF
DNA: TGCAGCGTTGCCCGACTAGCGGGGGGGCGAGATACGCAGTATTTT

size: NA
J: TRBJ1-3
V: TRBV29-1
D: NA
CDR3: CSVSRGSSGNTIYF
DNA: TGCAGCGTGAGTAGGGGGAGCTCTGGAAACACCATATATTTT

size: few
J: TRBJ1-4
V: TRBV28
D: NA
CDR3: CASSLWGRSNEKLFF
DNA: TGTGCCAGCAGTCTCTGGGGCAGATCTAATGAAAAACTGTTTTTT

size: few
J: TRBJ2-7
V: TRBV5-6
D: NA
CDR3: CASSPRAGVPYEQYF
DNA: TGTGCCAGCAGCCCTCGGGCAGGGGTCCCCTACGAGCAGTACTTC

size: NA
J: TRBJ1-6
V: TRBV6-1
D: NA
CDR3: CASSEEGGGSPLHF
DNA: TGTGCCAGCAGTGAAGAGGGCGGGGGCTCACCCCTCCACTTT

size: NA
J: TRBJ2-1
V: TRBV28
D: TRBD1
CDR3: CASSKRTGYNEQFF
DNA: TGTGCCAGCAGTAAACGGACAGGCTACAATGAGCAGTTCTTC

size: few
J: TRBJ2-3
V: TRBV6-4
D: NA
CDR3: CASRKEAFYDTQYF
DNA: TGTGCCAGCAGGAAGGAGGCCTTTTACGATACGCAGTATTTT

size: once
J: TRBJ2-5
V: TRBV7-2
D: TRBD2
CDR3: CASSSYGGTKQYF
DNA: TGTGCCAGCAGCAGCTACGGGGGGACGAAGCAGTACTTC

size: few
J: TRBJ1-4
V: TRBV15
D: TRBD1
CDR3: CATSSQNRGREKLFF
DNA: TGTGCCACCAGCAGCCAAAACAGGGGGCGCGAAAAACTGTTTTTT

size: NA
J: TRBJ2-7
V: TRBV6-4
D: TRBD2
CDR3: CASSDSGLALNEQYF
DNA: TGTGCCAGCAGTGACTCGGGACTAGCGCTAAACGAGCAGTACTTC

size: NA
J: TRBJ2-5
V: TRBV5-6
D: TRBD1
CDR3: CASSLVGTGVETQYF
DNA: TGTGCCAGCAGCTTGGTCGGGACAGGGGTAGAGACCCAGTACTTC

size: NA
J: TRBJ2-3
V: TRBV7-9
D: TRBD1
CDR3: CASSSDRGNTDTQYF
DNA: TGTGCCAGCAGCTCGGACAGGGGGAATACAGATACGCAGTATTTT

size: few
J: TRBJ2-3
V: TRBV4-2
D: TRBD2
CDR3: CASSPRLAGDATDTQYF
DNA: TGTGCCAGCAGCCCAAGACTAGCGGGGGATGCGACAGATACGCAGTATTTT

size: NA
J: TRBJ2-7
V: TRBV28
D: TRBD1
CDR3: CASSAGQGTSYEQYF
DNA: TGTGCCAGCAGTGCCGGACAGGGAACCTCCTACGAGCAGTACTTC

size: NA
J: TRBJ2-7
V: TRBV11-2
D: NA
CDR3: CASRRGGYEQYF
DNA: TGTGCCAGCAGGAGGGGGGGATACGAGCAGTACTTC

size: NA
J: TRBJ2-7
V: TRBV23-1
D: NA
CDR3: CASTAGTPGWHEQYF
DNA: TGCGCCAGCACGGCCGGGACACCTGGTTGGCACGAGCAGTACTTC

size: NA
J: TRBJ2-5
V: TRBV7-3
D: TRBD2
CDR3: CASSLFDSGGAFQETQYF
DNA: TGTGCCAGCAGCTTATTTGATAGCGGGGGGGCATTCCAAGAGACCCAGTACTTC

size: NA
J: TRBJ2-5
V: TRBV7-3
D: TRBD2
CDR3: CASSLAGESETQYF
DNA: TGTGCCAGCAGCTTAGCGGGGGAGAGTGAGACCCAGTACTTC

size: NA
J: TRBJ1-2
V: TRBV19
D: NA
CDR3: CASRGAGLNYGYTF
DNA: TGTGCCAGTAGAGGGGCAGGGCTTAACTATGGCTACACCTTC

size: NA
J: TRBJ1-2
V: TRBV7-2
D: TRBD1
CDR3: CASSFSGTGYGYTF
DNA: TGTGCCAGCAGCTTCTCCGGGACAGGGTATGGCTACACCTTC

size: NA
J: TRBJ1-1
V: TRBV5-1
D: NA
CDR3: CASRNWGDTEAFF
DNA: TGCGCCAGCAGAAATTGGGGGGACACTGAAGCTTTCTTT

size: NA
J: TRBJ1-6
V: TRBV6-1
D: NA
CDR3: CASRASVNSPLHF
DNA: TGTGCCAGCAGGGCCAGTGTGAATTCACCCCTCCACTTT

size: NA
J: TRBJ1-2
V: TRBV30
D: NA
CDR3: CAHAPRQASSGYTF
DNA: TGTGCCCACGCCCCTCGACAGGCCTCTTCTGGCTACACCTTC

size: few
J: TRBJ1-5
V: TRBV7-2
D: NA
CDR3: CASSPRGNDNQPQHF
DNA: TGTGCCAGCAGCCCCCGAGGGAATGATAATCAGCCCCAGCATTTT